A selection of T cell receptor beta chains follows, all from one sample in a study of metastatic and nonmetastatic thyroid tumors. Via MiXCR, TCRdb re-called the PCR reads. Here the sample spans some 11,000 clones, almost 30% being singletons. Material for sequencing was tumor tissue. The receptors stem from a female donor with papillary thyroid cancer or a benign thyroid nodule (not recorded which). Some clones in this sample may be carry-over from other donors' samples. Each CDR3 is given with its conserved first and last residue. D genes are given only for firm matches. Clone size is shown for a subset of rows, as once, few, many or a class of expanded clone.

clone size: medium-sized
J gene: TRBJ1-2
V gene: TRBV30
D gene: TRBD1
CDR3 DNA: TGTGCCTGCCTAATGTGGGACAGGGGATTCTATGGCTACACCTTC
CDR3 protein: CACLMWDRGFYGYTF

clone size: medium-sized
J gene: TRBJ1-1
V gene: TRBV11-3
D gene: NA
CDR3 DNA: TGTGCCAGCAGCTCGAATTTATTATCCGAAGCTTTCTTT
CDR3 protein: CASSSNLLSEAFF

clone size: medium-sized
J gene: TRBJ1-2
V gene: TRBV5-1
D gene: TRBD1
CDR3 DNA: TGCGCCAGCAGCTTGGTCTTGGGACAGAGGATCTATGGCTACACCTTC
CDR3 protein: CASSLVLGQRIYGYTF

clone size: medium-sized
J gene: TRBJ2-3
V gene: TRBV11-2
D gene: TRBD2
CDR3 DNA: TGTGCCAGCAGTTACGGACTAGCGGGAGTTGTGGATACGCAGTATTTT
CDR3 protein: CASSYGLAGVVDTQYF

clone size: NA
J gene: TRBJ2-1
V gene: TRBV6-1
D gene: NA
CDR3 DNA: TGTGCCAGCAGTGAACGAACGGGACGACAAAACAATGAGCAGTTCTTC
CDR3 protein: CASSERTGRQNNEQFF

clone size: NA
J gene: TRBJ2-3
V gene: TRBV9
D gene: NA
CDR3 DNA: TGTGCCAGCAGCGTAGGAGGGTCGATGGATACGCAGTATTTT
CDR3 protein: CASSVGGSMDTQYF

clone size: medium-sized
J gene: TRBJ1-3
V gene: TRBV7-6
D gene: NA
CDR3 DNA: TGTGCCAGCGGCCTGGTCGGAGGGAGTGGAAACACCATATATTTT
CDR3 protein: CASGLVGGSGNTIYF

clone size: NA
J gene: TRBJ2-2
V gene: TRBV28
D gene: NA
CDR3 DNA: TGTGCCAGCAAAACCGCCGGGACGGTGAACACCGGGGAGCTGTTTTTT
CDR3 protein: CASKTAGTVNTGELFF

clone size: NA
J gene: TRBJ2-3
V gene: TRBV7-2
D gene: NA
CDR3 DNA: TGTGCCAGCAGCTCCTACTTGGATACGCAGTATTTT
CDR3 protein: CASSSYLDTQYF

clone size: many
J gene: TRBJ2-2
V gene: TRBV5-1
D gene: NA
CDR3 DNA: TGCGCCAGCAGCTTACGGACACCTACCGGGGAGCTGTTTTTT
CDR3 protein: CASSLRTPTGELFF

clone size: NA
J gene: TRBJ1-5
V gene: TRBV20-1
D gene: NA
CDR3 DNA: TGCAGTGCTAGTGATGCGGGGGGGAGCAATCAGCCCCAGCATTTT
CDR3 protein: CSASDAGGSNQPQHF

clone size: NA
J gene: TRBJ1-1
V gene: TRBV18
D gene: NA
CDR3 DNA: TGTGCCAGCTCACAGGGGGGCAGGACTGAAGCTTTCTTT
CDR3 protein: CASSQGGRTEAFF

clone size: many
J gene: TRBJ1-1
V gene: TRBV9
D gene: TRBD1
CDR3 DNA: TGTGCCAGCACCCCAGGGGGGCTGAACACTGAAGCTTTCTTT
CDR3 protein: CASTPGGLNTEAFF

clone size: NA
J gene: TRBJ2-7
V gene: TRBV20-1
D gene: TRBD1
CDR3 DNA: TGCAGTGCTAGAGATACCGGGACAGAATCCTCCTACGAGCAGTACTTC
CDR3 protein: CSARDTGTESSYEQYF

clone size: many
J gene: TRBJ1-5
V gene: TRBV5-6
D gene: TRBD1
CDR3 DNA: TGTGCCAGCAGCTTGGGCGGGACAGGGGGTTATTTCGAGCCCCAGCATTTT
CDR3 protein: CASSLGGTGGYFEPQHF

clone size: NA
J gene: TRBJ2-1
V gene: TRBV2
D gene: NA
CDR3 DNA: TGTGCCAGCAGTGAGGGCTTGGGGACCCCGGACAATGAGCAGTTCTTT
CDR3 protein: CASSEGLGTPDNEQFF

clone size: few
J gene: TRBJ2-3
V gene: TRBV6-1
D gene: NA
CDR3 DNA: TGTGCCAGATCATCAGGGGCAGATACGCAGTATTTT
CDR3 protein: CARSSGADTQYF

clone size: NA
J gene: TRBJ2-5
V gene: TRBV3-1
D gene: TRBD1
CDR3 DNA: TGTGCCAGCCGCTCAGCGGACAGGGAAGAGACCCAGTACTTC
CDR3 protein: CASRSADREETQYF

clone size: few
J gene: TRBJ2-3
V gene: TRBV20-1
D gene: NA
CDR3 DNA: TGCAGACCCACTAGCTCCAGGAGGGGAGATACGCAGTATTTT
CDR3 protein: CRPTSSRRGDTQYF

clone size: NA
J gene: TRBJ2-7
V gene: TRBV3-1
D gene: NA
CDR3 DNA: TGTGCCAGCAGCCAAGTTCGGGGCCACGAGCAGTACTTC
CDR3 protein: CASSQVRGHEQYF

clone size: NA
J gene: TRBJ2-7
V gene: TRBV15
D gene: TRBD1
CDR3 DNA: TGTGCCACCAGCACCGACAGGGCGCAAGGGCAGTACTTC
CDR3 protein: CATSTDRAQGQYF

clone size: medium-sized
J gene: TRBJ1-6
V gene: TRBV11-2
D gene: NA
CDR3 DNA: TGTGCCAGCAGCTTAACCCATAATTCACCCCTCCACTTT
CDR3 protein: CASSLTHNSPLHF

clone size: NA
J gene: TRBJ1-3
V gene: TRBV6-5
D gene: NA
CDR3 DNA: TGTGCCAGCAGTTTACAGGGAATCGGTGGAAACACCATATATTTT
CDR3 protein: CASSLQGIGGNTIYF

clone size: NA
J gene: TRBJ1-1
V gene: TRBV20-1
D gene: TRBD1
CDR3 DNA: TGCAGTGCTCCGTCAGGGGGCGAGTTGAACACTGAAGCTTTCTTT
CDR3 protein: CSAPSGGELNTEAFF

clone size: NA
J gene: TRBJ1-2
V gene: TRBV20-1
D gene: TRBD1
CDR3 DNA: TGCAGTGCTGAAAGGGACAGGGCTTTCAACAACTATGGCTACACCTTC
CDR3 protein: CSAERDRAFNNYGYTF

clone size: medium-sized
J gene: TRBJ1-5
V gene: TRBV6-2/TRBV6-3
D gene: NA
CDR3 DNA: TGTGCCAGCAGTTACGGGTTTGGTATGGGCAATCAGCCCCAGCATTTT
CDR3 protein: CASSYGFGMGNQPQHF